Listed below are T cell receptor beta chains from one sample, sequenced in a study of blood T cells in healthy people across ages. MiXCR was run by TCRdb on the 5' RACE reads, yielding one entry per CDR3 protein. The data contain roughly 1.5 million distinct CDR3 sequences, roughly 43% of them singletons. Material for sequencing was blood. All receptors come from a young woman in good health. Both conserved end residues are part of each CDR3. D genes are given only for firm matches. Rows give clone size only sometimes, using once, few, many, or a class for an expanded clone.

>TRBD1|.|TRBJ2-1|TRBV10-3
CAISGDRKTYEQFF
TGTGCCATCAGCGGGGACAGGAAGACCTACGAGCAGTTCTTC
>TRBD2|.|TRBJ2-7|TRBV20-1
CSALREREGFTYNEQYF
TGCAGTGCTTTAAGGGAGCGGGAGGGATTTACCTACAATGAGCAGTACTTC
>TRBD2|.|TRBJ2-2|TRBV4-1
CASSKGLAGFGELFF
TGCGCCAGCAGCAAGGGACTAGCGGGTTTCGGGGAGCTGTTTTTT
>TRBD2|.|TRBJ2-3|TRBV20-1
CSAFSGRGADTQYF
TGCAGTGCTTTTAGCGGGAGGGGCGCAGATACGCAGTATTTT
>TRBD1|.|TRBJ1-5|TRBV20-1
CSARDRGSWQPQHF
TGCAGTGCAAGGGACAGGGGAAGTTGGCAGCCCCAGCATTTT
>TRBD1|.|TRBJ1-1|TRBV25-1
CACSGTGGWNTEAFF
TGTGCCTGCTCCGGGACAGGGGGCTGGAACACTGAAGCTTTCTTT
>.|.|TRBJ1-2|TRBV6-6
CASSVTSLYGYTF
TGTGCCAGCAGTGTCACAAGCCTCTATGGCTACACCTTC
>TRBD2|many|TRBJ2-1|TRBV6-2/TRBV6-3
CASRTSGYNEQFF
TGTGCCAGCAGGACTAGCGGGTACAATGAGCAGTTCTTC
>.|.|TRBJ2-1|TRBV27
CASSAYTGNNGQFF
TGTGCCAGCAGTGCCTACACGGGGAACAATGGGCAGTTCTTC
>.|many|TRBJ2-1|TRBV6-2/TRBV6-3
CASSSRNNEQFF
TGTGCCAGCAGTAGTAGAAACAATGAGCAGTTCTTC
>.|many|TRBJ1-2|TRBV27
CASSLSPPGYGPGYGYTF
TGTGCCAGCAGTTTATCCCCGCCAGGGTATGGCCCGGGATATGGCTACACCTTC
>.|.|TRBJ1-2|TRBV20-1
CSARGAGGNYGYTF
TGCAGTGCCAGAGGGGCCGGCGGTAACTATGGCTACACCTTC
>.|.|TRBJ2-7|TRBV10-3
CAIMGTEGSYEQYF
TGTGCCATCATGGGGACGGAGGGGTCGTACGAGCAGTACTTC
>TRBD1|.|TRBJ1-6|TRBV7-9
CASSRDSLSPLHF
TGTGCCAGCAGCCGGGACAGTTTGTCACCCCTCCACTTT
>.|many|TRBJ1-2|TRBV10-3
CAISETSSYTF
TGTGCCATCAGTGAAACCTCTAGCTACACCTTC
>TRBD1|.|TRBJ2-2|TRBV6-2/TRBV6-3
CASRDRDENTGELFF
TGTGCCAGCAGGGACAGGGATGAGAACACCGGGGAGCTGTTTTTT
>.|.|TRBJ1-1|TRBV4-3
CASSQDFLLARVVSNTEAFF
TGCGCCAGCAGCCAGGATTTCTTATTGGCACGGGTGGTATCGAACACTGAAGCTTTCTTT
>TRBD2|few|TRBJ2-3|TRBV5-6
CASNWGDYTDTQYF
TGTGCCAGCAACTGGGGGGACTACACAGATACGCAGTATTTT
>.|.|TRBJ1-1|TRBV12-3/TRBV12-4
CASSFIQANTEAFF
TGTGCCAGCAGTTTTATACAAGCCAACACTGAAGCTTTCTTT
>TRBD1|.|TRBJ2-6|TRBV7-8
CASRFPPGQGISGANVLTF
TGTGCCAGCAGATTCCCCCCGGGACAGGGAATCTCTGGGGCCAACGTCCTGACTTTC
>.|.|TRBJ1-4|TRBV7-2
CASSPGRGGEKLFF
TGTGCCAGCAGCCCAGGCAGAGGGGGTGAAAAACTGTTTTTT
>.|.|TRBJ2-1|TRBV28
CASSLWAESYNEQFF
TGTGCCAGCAGTTTATGGGCGGAATCCTACAATGAGCAGTTCTTC
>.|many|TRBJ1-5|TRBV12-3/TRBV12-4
CASSFWGDQPQHF
TGTGCCAGCAGTTTTTGGGGAGATCAGCCCCAGCATTTT
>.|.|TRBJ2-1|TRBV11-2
CASSLEETYNEQFF
TGTGCCAGCAGCTTAGAGGAGACCTACAATGAGCAGTTCTTC
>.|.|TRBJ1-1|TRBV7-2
CASSVDPPSTEAFF
TGTGCCAGCAGCGTAGATCCCCCTAGCACTGAAGCTTTCTTT
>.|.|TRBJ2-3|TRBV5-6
CASSLSGGAQDTQYF
TGTGCCAGCAGCTTAAGTGGGGGGGCCCAAGATACGCAGTATTTT
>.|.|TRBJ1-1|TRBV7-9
CASSAEGEAFF
TGTGCCAGCAGCGCAGAGGGTGAAGCTTTCTTT
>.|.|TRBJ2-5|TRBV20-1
CSARDARYF
TGCAGTGCTAGGGACGCTCGGTACTTC
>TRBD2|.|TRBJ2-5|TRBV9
CASSVRPGGGNEQYF
TGTGCCAGCAGCGTAAGGCCGGGAGGGGGAAATGAGCAGTACTTC
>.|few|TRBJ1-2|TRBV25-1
CDSSEAGTSFQYGYTF
TGTGACAGCAGTGAGGCGGGAACCAGTTTCCAGTATGGCTACACCTTC
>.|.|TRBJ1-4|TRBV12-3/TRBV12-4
CASNSQGWKLFF
TGTGCCAGCAACTCCCAGGGGTGGAAACTGTTTTTT
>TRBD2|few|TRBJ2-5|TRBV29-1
CSVEIAGGKETQYF
TGCAGCGTTGAAATAGCGGGAGGTAAAGAGACCCAGTACTTC
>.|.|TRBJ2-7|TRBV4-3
CASSPSFWDPSSYEQYF
TGCGCCAGCAGCCCTAGTTTTTGGGACCCGAGCTCCTACGAGCAGTACTTC
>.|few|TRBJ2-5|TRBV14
CASSQGVPETQYF
TGTGCCAGCAGCCAGGGGGTTCCAGAGACCCAGTACTTC
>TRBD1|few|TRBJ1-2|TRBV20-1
CSASPGTGVGGYTF
TGCAGTGCTAGCCCCGGGACAGGGGTAGGTGGCTACACCTTC
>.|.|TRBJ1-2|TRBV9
CASSVSSLYYGYTF
TGTGCCAGCAGCGTATCTAGCCTCTACTATGGCTACACCTTC
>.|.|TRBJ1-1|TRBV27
CASSLKAGAEAFF
TGTGCCAGCAGTTTAAAGGCGGGCGCTGAAGCTTTCTTT
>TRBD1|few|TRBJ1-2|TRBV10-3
CAIRTGDGYGYTF
TGTGCCATCAGGACAGGGGATGGGTATGGCTACACCTTC
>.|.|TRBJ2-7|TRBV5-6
CASSFIRPLEQYF
TGTGCCAGCAGCTTTATTCGTCCGCTCGAGCAGTACTTC
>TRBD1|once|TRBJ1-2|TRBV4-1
CASSQALTGGSYGYTF
TGCGCCAGCAGCCAAGCCTTGACAGGGGGTTCCTATGGCTACACCTTC
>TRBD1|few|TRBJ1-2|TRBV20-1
CSARDAPGQGAVGYTF
TGCAGTGCTAGAGATGCCCCAGGACAGGGGGCGGTTGGCTACACCTTC
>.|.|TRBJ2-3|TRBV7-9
CASSLRWWSSTDTQYF
TGTGCCAGCAGCTTACGTTGGTGGTCTAGCACAGATACGCAGTATTTT
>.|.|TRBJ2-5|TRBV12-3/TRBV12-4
CASSLLRGRTPAQETQYF
TGTGCCAGCAGTTTACTTCGGGGTCGGACTCCAGCTCAAGAGACCCAGTACTTC
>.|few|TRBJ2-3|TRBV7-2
CASSLVGNSDTQYF
TGTGCCAGCAGCTTAGTAGGCAATTCAGATACGCAGTATTTT
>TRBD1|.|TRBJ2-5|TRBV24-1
CATSDLRATGEQETQYF
TGTGCCACCAGTGATTTGCGGGCGACAGGGGAACAAGAGACCCAGTACTTC
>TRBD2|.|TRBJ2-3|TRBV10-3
CAISEGLGQYF
TGTGCCATCAGTGAGGGACTAGGACAGTATTTT